A selection of T cell receptor beta chains follows, all from one sample in a study of radiation and T cells in renal cell carcinoma. Sequencing used immunoSEQ multiplex PCR; TCRdb keeps in-frame clones, though not all of them. The data show roughly 23,000 clones, about half seen once. The sequencing used tumor tissue, collected from a patient whose treatment included radiotherapy and nephrectomy. The receptors originated from a woman aged 45 to 65 with renal cell carcinoma. Each CDR3 is given with its conserved first and last residue. A D gene is named only where the DNA matches it firmly. A clone size is listed for some rows: how often the clone was seen (once, few, many), or a class if it is expanded.

TGCGCCAGCAGCCCTGGGACAGAGTACAATGAGCAGTTCTTC CASSPGTEYNEQFF few TRBD1 TRBJ2-1 TRBV5-1
TGTGCCAGCGGACCTATACTAGCGGGGGGTGCAGATACGCAGTATTTT CASGPILAGGADTQYF . TRBD2 TRBJ2-3 TRBV9
TGTGCCAGGGGACCGGGGGGGCAGGGAAACACCATATATTTT CARGPGGQGNTIYF . . TRBJ1-3 TRBV6-1
TGTGCCAGTACCATACCTAGCGGGACCTACACCGGGGAGCTGTTTTTT CASTIPSGTYTGELFF . TRBD2 TRBJ2-2 TRBV19
TGTGCCAGTACCATGACAGGGGGTAACCAGCCCCAGCATTTT CASTMTGGNQPQHF . TRBD1 TRBJ1-5 TRBV19
TGTGCCAGCCAGACTAGCGGGGGAGAGACCCAGTACTTC CASQTSGGETQYF . TRBD2 TRBJ2-5 TRBV5-4
TGCGCCAGCAGTGCGCGAGCGGGGGGAATCACCGGGGAGCTGTTTTTT CASSARAGGITGELFF few TRBD2 TRBJ2-2 TRBV10-2
TGTGCCAGCAGCCAAGAGGGAGGTAGTGACTACGAGCAGTACTTC CASSQEGGSDYEQYF . . TRBJ2-7 TRBV4-2
TGTGCCAGCAGTGAAAGGGGAGGCGAGCAGTACTTC CASSERGGEQYF . . TRBJ2-7 TRBV6-1
TGTGCCAGCAGCATTGACAGCGTCGCTGGGGCCAACGTCCTGACTTTC CASSIDSVAGANVLTF . . TRBJ2-6 TRBV7-2
TGTGCCAGCAGTTCCCCCTCAGCCGCTAACTATGGCTACACCTTC CASSSPSAANYGYTF . . TRBJ1-2 TRBV27
TGTGCCAGCAGCTTAGAAGCCGGGGTTGGCACTGAAGCTTTCTTT CASSLEAGVGTEAFF . . TRBJ1-1 TRBV13
TGTGCCAGCAGCCAAGATTCCGGGGTTGACCTAAACATTCAGTACTTC CASSQDSGVDLNIQYF . . TRBJ2-4 TRBV4-2
TGCGCCAGCAGCCAAGATACTACCACTCAGGCAAACATTCAGTACTTC CASSQDTTTQANIQYF . . TRBJ2-4 TRBV4-3
TGTGCCAGCAGCCAGGGACAGGGAAACTACGAGCAGTACTTC CASSQGQGNYEQYF many TRBD1 TRBJ2-7 TRBV5-5
TGTGCCAGCAGTCAACAAGGGGCGACTGAAGCTTTCTTT CASSQQGATEAFF . . TRBJ1-1 TRBV6-5
TGTGCCTGGAGCACAGGGGGGAACACTGAAGCTTTCTTT CAWSTGGNTEAFF . TRBD1 TRBJ1-1 TRBV30
TGCAGTGCTAGTGTAGACTATGGCTACACCTTC CSASVDYGYTF . . TRBJ1-2 TRBV20-1
TGCGCCAGCAGCTTGGATCAGGGCGCATGGGGCGAGCAGTACTTC CASSLDQGAWGEQYF few . TRBJ2-7 TRBV5-1
TGTGCCACCAGCAGAGATGGGGACCCCGGCTATGGCTACACCTTC CATSRDGDPGYGYTF . . TRBJ1-2 TRBV15
TGCGCCAGCAGCTTTGGACAGGGATCGGAGACCCAGTACTTC CASSFGQGSETQYF . TRBD1 TRBJ2-5 TRBV5-1
TGTGCCAGCAGCTTATCAGAGGGAGGGGTAAATTCACCCCTCCACTTT CASSLSEGGVNSPLHF medium-sized . TRBJ1-6 TRBV7-6
TGTGCCAGCAGTTCTTCCGGGACCTCGGGGGAGCAGTTCTTC CASSSSGTSGEQFF once . TRBJ2-1 TRBV6-5
TGCGCCAGTAGCTTCCCGGGGGAGGATACGCAGTATTTT CASSFPGEDTQYF . . TRBJ2-3 TRBV5-1
TGTGCCAGCAGCCAGGGACAGGGAAACTACGAGCAGTACTTC CASSQGQGNYEQYF few TRBD1 TRBJ2-7 TRBV4-2
TGTGCCACCAGCAGAGATCTGGGCGAAGGGGGCAACTATGGCTACACCTTC CATSRDLGEGGNYGYTF . TRBD1 TRBJ1-2 TRBV15
TGTGCCAGCAGCAGCAGGGAAAACTCTGGAAACACCATATATTTT CASSSRENSGNTIYF . . TRBJ1-3 TRBV5-5
TGTGCCAGCAGTTACTCGGAGCGACGGACTGAAGCTTTCTTT CASSYSERRTEAFF . . TRBJ1-1 TRBV6-6
TGTGCCAGCAGCCAAGGGGTCCCACAGGGGGCAGATGGCTACACCTTC CASSQGVPQGADGYTF . TRBD1 TRBJ1-2 TRBV9
TGTGCCAGCAGCCCGCGACTACCTAATGAGCAGTTCTTC CASSPRLPNEQFF few . TRBJ2-1 TRBV7-9
TGTGCCAGCAGCTTGTCGGGAGCGACCCCCTCCTACGAGCAGTACTTC CASSLSGATPSYEQYF . . TRBJ2-7 TRBV5-6
TGTGCCAGCAGCCCCGCGGTAATGAACACTGAAGCTTTCTTT CASSPAVMNTEAFF few . TRBJ1-1 TRBV7-8
TGTGCCAGCAGCTTCCGACTAGCGGGGACATACAATGAGCAGTTCTTC CASSFRLAGTYNEQFF . TRBD2 TRBJ2-1 TRBV9
TGTGCCAGCAGTGACATGGGACAGGGGGTTAGTGGCTACACCTTC CASSDMGQGVSGYTF . TRBD1 TRBJ1-2 TRBV2
TGCAGCGTTGAAACGGGGGCCAAAAACATTCAGTACTTC CSVETGAKNIQYF few . TRBJ2-4 TRBV29-1
TGCGCCAGCAGCCAAGAGATTCCCGGGACGCACGTTTCCTACGAGCAGTACTTC CASSQEIPGTHVSYEQYF . . TRBJ2-7 TRBV4-1
TGTGCCAGCAGGGGGGACTGGCGGGACTATGGCTACACCTTC CASRGDWRDYGYTF . . TRBJ1-2 TRBV6-1
TGTGCCACCGCGGACAGGGTGAACGAGCAGTACTTC CATADRVNEQYF few TRBD1 TRBJ2-7 TRBV10-3
TGTGCCAGCAAAGGGACAGGGGTATCTGAAGCTTTCTTT CASKGTGVSEAFF . TRBD1 TRBJ1-1 TRBV6-5
TGTGCCACCAGCAGGGACCCATCCGAGGCCTATGGCTACACCTTC CATSRDPSEAYGYTF . . TRBJ1-2 TRBV15